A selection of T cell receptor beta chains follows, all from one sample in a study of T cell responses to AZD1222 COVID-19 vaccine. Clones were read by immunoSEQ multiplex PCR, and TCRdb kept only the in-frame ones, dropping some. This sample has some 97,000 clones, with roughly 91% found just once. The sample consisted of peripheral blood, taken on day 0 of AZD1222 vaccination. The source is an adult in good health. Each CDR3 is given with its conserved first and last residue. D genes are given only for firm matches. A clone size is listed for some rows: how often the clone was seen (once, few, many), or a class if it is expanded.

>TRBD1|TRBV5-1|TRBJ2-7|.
TGCGCCAGCAGCTTGGGGACAGGGTCGGCCGAGCAGTACTTC
CASSLGTGSAEQYF
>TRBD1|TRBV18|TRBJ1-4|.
TGTGCCAGCTCATCCGGGACAGCTTATAATGGAATTAATGAAAAACTGTTTTTT
CASSSGTAYNGINEKLFF
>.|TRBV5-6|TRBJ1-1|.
TGTGCCAGCAGTATAATAAGTAGCACTGAAGCTTTCTTT
CASSIISSTEAFF
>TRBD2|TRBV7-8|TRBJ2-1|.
TGTGCCAGCAGCTTAGCGCGAGACGGGAGGACGAAGTTCTTC
CASSLARDGRTKFF
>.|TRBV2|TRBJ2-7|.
TGTGCCACCGAGGGAGATTTCTACGAGCAGTACTTC
CATEGDFYEQYF
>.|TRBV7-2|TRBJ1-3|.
TGTGCCAGCAGCTTAGTATCTACGCACCGGGAGGGAAACACCATATATTTT
CASSLVSTHREGNTIYF
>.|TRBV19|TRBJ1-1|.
TGTGCCAGTAGTTGGCACACTGAAGCTTTCTTT
CASSWHTEAFF
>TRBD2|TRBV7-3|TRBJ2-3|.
TGTGCCAGCAGCTTAGGTTCACTAGCGGGAGGAGGGGGCACGCAGTATTTT
CASSLGSLAGGGGTQYF
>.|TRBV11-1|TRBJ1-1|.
TGTGCCAGCAGCTCGAGAAGGACACCCACTGAAGCTTTCTTT
CASSSRRTPTEAFF
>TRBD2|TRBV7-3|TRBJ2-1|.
TGTGCCAGCAACTCCGGGACTACCTTGGATGAGCAGTTCTTC
CASNSGTTLDEQFF
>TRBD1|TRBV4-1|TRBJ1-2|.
TGCGCCAGCAGCCACCCTATCGAGACAGGGGGCATCTATGGCTACACCTTC
CASSHPIETGGIYGYTF
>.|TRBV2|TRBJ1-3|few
TGTGCCAGCAGTGAAGGACAGCTCATCTCTGGAAACACCATATATTTT
CASSEGQLISGNTIYF